The 24 T cell receptor beta chains below all came from one sample that was sequenced in a study of T cell responses to AZD1222 COVID-19 vaccine. The method was immunoSEQ multiplex PCR; TCRdb's version includes in-frame clones alone and lacks a portion of them. The repertoire holds about 94,000 clones, with 75% to 90% as singletons. The sample in question was peripheral blood, obtained 28 days after the second AZD1222 dose. These TCRs come from an adult who received the AZD1222 COVID-19 vaccine.

V gene TRBV2 combines with J gene TRBJ1-1; D is unresolved. Germline V gene sequence: CDR1 SNHLY, CDR2 FYNNEI. V was cut by 7 bases and J by 1 base, with 10 bases left in between. CDR3 size: 13 residues. CDR3 sequence: CASIQIENTEAFF. The DNA for the CDR3 is TGTGCCAGCATTCAGATAGAGAACACTGAAGCTTTCTTT.

The J gene is TRBJ2-7, the V gene TRBV5-4; D not resolved. V dropped 4 bases and J dropped 0 bases, with 17 bases sitting between them. This CDR3 is built from 16 residues. Germline-derived CDR1 and CDR2 are SGHNT and YYREEE (reference sequence). The CDR3 DNA reads TGTGCCAGCAGCCCTCCGAAACTCAGTTCCTCCTACGAGCAGTACTTC. Translating gives CASSPPKLSSSYEQYF.

In this sample, this clone turned up once. The chain recombines TRBV5-1 with TRBJ2-5, with D possibly being TRBD2 (6 bases). V lost 7 bases and J lost 5, with 15 bases in between. The length of the CDR3 is 13 residues. The germline V gene has CDR1 SGHRS and CDR2 YFSETQ. CDR3 in DNA: TGCGCCAGCGTAGAGGAGGGTTCGGAGACCCAGTACTTC. Translation gives CASVEEGSETQYF.

This rearrangement joins TRBV18 to TRBJ2-7, with TRBD1 identical over 7 bases. Germline V CDR1 and CDR2: KGHSH, LQKENI. Trimming removed 3 bases from V and 0 bases from J; junction bases left unmatched: 20. This CDR3 contains 20 residues. The CDR3 region has the DNA TGTGCCAGCTCACCCCAAAGGGACAGTCTAGGCCTTTACCCCTCCTACGAGCAGTACTTC. The encoded protein is CASSPQRDSLGLYPSYEQYF.

V and J are TRBV25-1 and TRBJ1-2; the D gene is possibly TRBD1 (6 bases). CDR1 and CDR2 (germline): MGHDK, SYGVNS. Trimming removed 6 bases from V and 3 bases from J, with 14 bases in between. The CDR3 length is 14 residues. In DNA, the CDR3 is TGTGCCAGCAGCCCTCTGGGGGCTTACTATGGCTACACCTTC. This translates into CASSPLGAYYGYTF.

V and J are TRBV25-1 and TRBJ1-2; D not certain. The germline gives CDR1 MGHDK, CDR2 SYGVNS. V was cut by 1 base and J by 4 bases, with 13 bases left in between. There are 15 residues in the CDR3. In DNA form, the CDR3 reads TGTGCCAGCAGTGAATGGGAAGGGTTTAGCTATGGCTACACCTTC. Amino acid sequence: CASSEWEGFSYGYTF.

This sequence joins TRBV7-2 and TRBJ2-1; 11 bases match TRBD2. Germline-derived CDR1 and CDR2 are SGHTA and FQGNSA. CDR3 length equals 14 residues. The V gene end was trimmed by 4 bases and the J gene end by 10 bases; junction bases not matched to a gene: 6. The CDR3 sequence: CASSSTSGAGEQFF. CDR3 coding DNA: TGTGCCAGCAGCTCGACTAGCGGGGCGGGCGAGCAGTTCTTC.

The chain joins TRBV30 to TRBJ2-7; possible D gene TRBD1, 5 bases. V was shortened by 5 bases and J by 2 bases, with 19 bases between the two germline ends. Germline CDR1 is GTSNPN and CDR2 is SVGIG (reference sequence). The CDR3 length is 15 residues. This chain's CDR3 is CAWVELARGTYEQYF. The CDR3 region has the DNA TGTGCCTGGGTTGAATTGGCTAGGGGAACCTACGAGCAGTACTTC.

This clone was detected only once. The chain carries TRBV19 and TRBJ2-7, with D perhaps matching TRBD1 (5 bases). The V end was cut by 4 bases, the J end by 2 bases, with 15 bases between. Germline-derived CDR1 and CDR2 are LNHDA and SQIVND (reference sequence). This CDR3 region has 15 residues. CDR3 loop: CASSTPGAPTYEQYF. CDR3 bases: TGTGCCAGTAGTACCCCTGGGGCCCCAACCTACGAGCAGTACTTC.

This chain uses TRBV15 with TRBJ2-5, with 13 bases aligning to TRBD2. Losses at the gene ends were 3 bases for V and 5 bases for J; bases not matched to a gene: 6. This CDR3 is 16 amino acids long. Germline CDR1 reads LNHNV; CDR2 reads YYDKDF (reference sequence). CDR3 in DNA: TGTGCCACCAGCAGCGGGACTAGCGGGGCTGGGGAGACCCAGTACTTC. It encodes CATSSGTSGAGETQYF. Together with reference TRBV15 and TRBJ2-5, the CDR3 gives the full variable domain: DAMVIQNPRYQVTQFGKPVTLSCSQTLNHNVMYWYQQKSSQAPKLLFHYYDKDFNNEADTPDNFQSRRPNTSFCFLDIRSPGLGDTAMYLCATSSGTSGAGETQYFGPGTRLLVL.

The V and J genes are TRBV18 and TRBJ1-1; no firm D call. V lost 2 bases and J lost 7, with 8 bases in between. Germline-derived CDR1 and CDR2 are KGHSH and LQKENI. This CDR3 comprises 12 residues. Here the CDR3 DNA reads TGTGCCAGCTCACCAACCCAGGTTGAAGCTTTCTTT. Its translation: CASSPTQVEAFF.

The chain links TRBV4-2 to TRBJ2-7; D is uncertain. Germline V CDR1 and CDR2: LGHNA, YNFKEQ. Trimming took off 0 bases at V and 3 bases at J, with 18 bases between the two ends. The CDR3 is 17 amino acids. The chain's CDR3 is CASSQEGPHSFVYEQYF. The CDR3 DNA sequence: TGTGCCAGCAGCCAAGAGGGTCCTCACTCCTTCGTCTACGAGCAGTACTTC.

This clone was recorded a few times. V usage is TRBV11-3 and J usage is TRBJ2-7; weak D call: TRBD2 (6 bases). V gave up 8 bases and J gave up 5 bases, with 19 bases separating them. The CDR3 runs 14 residues. Germline CDR1 is SGHNT and CDR2 is YENEEA. The CDR3 DNA reads TGTGCCAGCCCCCCCCGGGGGACTTCTGACGAGCAGTACTTC. Protein product: CASPPRGTSDEQYF.

This chain uses TRBV6-2 or TRBV6-3 with TRBJ1-1, with D perhaps matching TRBD1 (5 bases). The V gene's germline CDR1 is MNHEY and CDR2 SVGEGT. Trimming cost V 2 bases and J 1 base, with 8 bases left between them. CDR3 length: 14 residues. The CDR3 here is CASSYMGPNTEAFF. Here the CDR3 DNA reads TGTGCCAGCAGTTACATGGGACCGAACACTGAAGCTTTCTTT.

This chain connects TRBV9 to TRBJ1-2; TRBD1 matches 7 bases. The CDR3 contains 14 residues. CDR1 and CDR2 from the germline V gene are SGDLS and YYNGEE. V shed 0 bases and J 2 bases; nucleotides not matched to a gene: 1. The CDR3 here is CASSVEQGNYGYTF. The CDR3 DNA is TGTGCCAGCAGCGTAGAACAGGGGAACTATGGCTACACCTTC.

The chain carries TRBV2 and TRBJ2-2, with 7 positions matching TRBD2. Germline values: CDR1 SNHLY, CDR2 FYNNEI. The V gene end was trimmed by 7 bases and the J gene end by 6 bases; junction bases not matched to a gene: 2. The length of the CDR3 is 12 residues. Here the CDR3 reads CASTSGAGELFF. The CDR3, as DNA: TGTGCCAGCACGAGCGGGGCCGGGGAGCTGTTTTTT.

The J gene is TRBJ2-1, the V gene TRBV5-1; the D call may be TRBD1 or TRBD2 (6 bases each). V dropped 8 bases and J dropped 9 bases, with 18 bases sitting between them. Germline V gene sequence: CDR1 SGHRS, CDR2 YFSETQ. This CDR3 is built from 13 residues. The CDR3 loop reads CASLEGGVGEQFF. The CDR3 DNA sequence: TGCGCCAGTCTTGAGGGGGGCGTGGGTGAGCAGTTCTTC.

V and J are TRBV10-3 and TRBJ2-7, with 11 positions matching TRBD2. V was clipped by 5 bases and J by 4 bases; unmatched bases: 4. Germline V gene lookup returns CDR1 ENHRY and CDR2 SYGVKD. CDR3 length: 14 amino acids. The CDR3 reads CAISTGTSGYEQYF. CDR3 nucleotide sequence: TGTGCCATCAGTACCGGGACTAGCGGATACGAGCAGTACTTC.

The CDR3 is CASSFDGTAANEQFF. The CDR3 nucleotides read TGTGCCAGCAGCTTTGACGGGACAGCGGCCAATGAGCAGTTCTTC. The genes are TRBV7-3 and TRBJ2-1; 7 nucleotides line up with TRBD1. Germline assignment: CDR1 SGHTA and CDR2 FQGTGA. The CDR3 extends over 15 amino acids. V dropped 3 bases and J dropped 6; count of bases not matched to a gene: 8. The full variable domain, its missing parts supplied by reference TRBV7-3 and TRBJ2-1, is GAGVSQTPSNKVTEKGKYVELRCDPISGHTALYWYRQSLGQGPEFLIYFQGTGAADDSGLPNDRFFAVRPEGSVSTLKIQRTERGDSAVYLCASSFDGTAANEQFFGPGTRLTVL.

The chain employs TRBV30 and TRBJ1-1, with D maybe TRBD1 (6 bases). This CDR3 is built from 11 residues. Germline V lookup: CDR1 GTSNPN, CDR2 SVGIG (reference sequence). Trimming stripped 5 bases from V and 3 bases from J, with 7 bases between. The CDR3 DNA is TGTGCCTGGGAGGGGGACACTGAAGCTTTCTTT. Amino acids: CAWEGDTEAFF.

The chain employs TRBV9 and TRBJ1-1, with 8 positions matching TRBD1. The CDR3 covers 15 residues. Germline trimming cut 3 bases from V and 5 bases from J; bases unmatched to any gene: 9. CDR1 SGDLS and CDR2 YYNGEE come from the germline V gene. The CDR3, as DNA: TGTGCCAGCAGCGACCAGGGGGCCATGGGAACTGAAGCTTTCTTT. Amino acids: CASSDQGAMGTEAFF.

This clone showed up just a few times. This sample also contains other DNA sequences that code for the same CDR3. The chain employs TRBV28 and TRBJ1-1; a possible D gene is TRBD1 (5 bases). The CDR3 length is 12 residues. Germline-derived CDR1 and CDR2 are MDHEN and SYDVKM. V lost 4 bases, J lost 6 bases, and 9 bases lay in between. This chain's CDR3 is CASSWGGSEAFF. The CDR3 DNA reads TGTGCCAGCAGTTGGGGGGGGTCTGAAGCTTTCTTT.

This chain connects TRBV7-8 to TRBJ2-2; 9 nucleotides align to TRBD2. Losses at the gene ends were 5 bases for V and 1 base for J; bases not matched to a gene: 8. Germline V gene data show CDR1 as SGHVS and CDR2 as FQNEAQ. The CDR3 is made up of 17 amino acids. As DNA, the CDR3 is TGTGCCAGCAGCCTGGGCCTAGCGGGGTTGAACACCGGGGAGCTGTTTTTT. Protein sequence: CASSLGLAGLNTGELFF.

V usage is TRBV27 and J usage is TRBJ1-2, with D possibly matching TRBD1 (5 bases). V lost 5 bases to trimming and J lost 5 bases, with 12 bases between them. CDR1 and CDR2 (germline): MNHEY, SMNVEV (reference sequence). This CDR3 has 13 amino acids. CDR3 nucleotides: TGTGCCAGCAGTGCGACACAGGTATATGGCTACACCTTC. It codes for CASSATQVYGYTF.